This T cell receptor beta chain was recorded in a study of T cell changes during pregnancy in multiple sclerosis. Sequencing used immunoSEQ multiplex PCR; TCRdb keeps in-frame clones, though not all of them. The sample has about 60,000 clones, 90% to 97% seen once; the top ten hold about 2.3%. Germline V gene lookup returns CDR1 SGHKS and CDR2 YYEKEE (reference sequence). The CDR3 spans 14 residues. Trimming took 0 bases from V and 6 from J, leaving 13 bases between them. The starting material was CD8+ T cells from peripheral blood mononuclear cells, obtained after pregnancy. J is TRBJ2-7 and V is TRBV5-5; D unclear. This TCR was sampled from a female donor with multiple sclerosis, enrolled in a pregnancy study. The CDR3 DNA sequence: TGTGCCAGCAGCTTGGCTCCACCGGGTCTCGAGCAGTACTTC. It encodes CASSLAPPGLEQYF.